Following are 29 T cell receptor beta chains from one sample sequenced in a study of Ad26.COV2.S vaccination and SARS-CoV-2 variants. Sequencing was performed with immunoSEQ multiplex PCR; in TCRdb, only in-frame clones are kept and a portion is missing. In the table there are about 100,000 clones, around three quarters of which are singletons. The specimen was peripheral blood, collected after recovery from COVID-19. Every receptor here comes from a human donor who had recovered from COVID-19.

This clone was seen a handful of times. CDR3 region: CASSPPASGGSTGELFF. In DNA, the CDR3 is TGTGCCAGCAGCCCCCCCGCTAGCGGGGGATCCACCGGGGAGCTGTTTTTT. The rearrangement joins TRBV28 to TRBJ2-2; TRBD2 aligns across 10 bases. The germline gives CDR1 MDHEN, CDR2 SYDVKM. The V segment lost 6 bases and the J segment 4 bases; nucleotides outside the gene matches: 11. The CDR3 is made up of 17 amino acids.

The V gene is TRBV19, the J gene TRBJ2-7; possibly TRBD1 for D (6 bases). V was trimmed by 6 bases and J by 3 bases, leaving 15 bases between them. Germline V gene data show CDR1 as LNHDA and CDR2 as SQIVND (reference sequence). CDR3 length: 14 amino acids. CDR3 in amino acids: CASSGQRGLYEQYF. The CDR3 DNA is TGTGCCAGTAGCGGACAGAGGGGTCTCTACGAGCAGTACTTC.

The chain is built from TRBV10-3 and TRBJ2-1; tentatively, D is TRBD2 (6 bases). CDR3 length equals 13 residues. The V and J ends lost 8 bases and 4 bases respectively, with 12 bases between them. Looked up from germline, CDR1 is ENHRY and CDR2 is SYGVKD. The CDR3 loop reads CAIGGAGYNEQFF. CDR3 in DNA: TGTGCCATCGGCGGGGCAGGGTACAATGAGCAGTTCTTC.

This clone was counted at least ten times. Other DNA sequences in the same sample also yield this CDR3. The chain recombines TRBV7-9 with TRBJ2-3; weak D call: TRBD2 (5 bases). The V gene's germline CDR1 is SEHNR and CDR2 FQNEAQ (reference sequence). Trimming removed 2 bases at V and 2 bases at J, with 17 bases between. The CDR3 sequence is 17 residues long. CDR3 in DNA: TGTGCCAGCAGCTTAAAGAAGAGGCTCGACTACACAGATACGCAGTATTTT. Its translation is CASSLKKRLDYTDTQYF.

The chain joins TRBV5-1 to TRBJ2-6, with a weak D call TRBD2 (5 bases). The germline CDR1 and CDR2 sequences are SGHRS and YFSETQ. This CDR3 is 17 amino acids long. The V end lost 0 bases, the J end lost 1 base, and 11 bases lay between the germline ends. The CDR3 DNA sequence: TGCGCCAGCAGCTTGGCTCCGAGGGTATCTGGGGCCAACGTCCTGACTTTC. It is translated as CASSLAPRVSGANVLTF.

The V and J genes are TRBV14 and TRBJ1-2; D unclear. Per the germline V gene, CDR1 is SGHDN and CDR2 is FVKESK. V was pared by 3 bases and J by 2 bases, with 13 bases between. This CDR3 has 15 amino acids. The CDR3: CASSHIGQMNYGYTF. The CDR3 DNA sequence: TGTGCCAGCAGCCATATAGGGCAGATGAACTATGGCTACACCTTC.

CDR3 coding DNA: TGTGCCAGCAGCCAAGCAGGGGATTCCTATAATTCACCCCTCCACTTT. This sequence encodes CASSQAGDSYNSPLHF. The rearrangement uses TRBV4-2 and TRBJ1-6; a possible D gene is TRBD1 (6 bases). Germline values: CDR1 LGHNA, CDR2 YNFKEQ. Trimming stripped 1 base from V and 1 base from J, with 8 bases between. This CDR3 is built from 16 residues.

This chain joins TRBV4-2 and TRBJ2-1, with D hard to call. This CDR3 is built from 14 residues. Germline-derived CDR1 and CDR2 are LGHNA and YNFKEQ. The V end lost 0 bases, the J end lost 6 bases, and 9 bases lay between the germline ends. The CDR3 spells CASSQDRTLNEQFF. The DNA for the CDR3 is TGTGCCAGCAGCCAAGATCGGACCCTCAATGAGCAGTTCTTC.

V is TRBV6-1 and J is TRBJ1-2; D perhaps matches TRBD1 (5 bases). The germline V gene encodes CDR1 MNHNS and CDR2 SASEGT. This CDR3 region has 14 residues. Trimming pared 0 bases from V and 2 bases from J, leaving 7 bases between. CDR3 DNA sequence: TGTGCCAGCAGTGAAGCCGGGGGAAACTATGGCTACACCTTC. Amino acids: CASSEAGGNYGYTF.

The chain has TRBV7-9 and TRBJ1-4; D is unclear. The CDR3 contains 13 residues. In germline, CDR1 is SEHNR, CDR2 FQNEAQ (reference sequence). V dropped 5 bases and J dropped 4 bases, with 8 bases sitting between them. DNA for the CDR3: TGTGCCAGCAGCATAGACTATAATGAAAAACTGTTTTTT. This gives the protein CASSIDYNEKLFF.

The gene calls are TRBV28 and TRBJ1-2; D remains unclear. V lost 2 bases and J lost 5, with 6 bases in between. The CDR3 runs to 12 residues. CDR1 MDHEN and CDR2 SYDVKM come from the germline V gene. CDR3 residues: CASSLVGYGYTF. In DNA form, the CDR3 reads TGTGCCAGCAGTTTAGTAGGTTATGGCTACACCTTC.

The V gene is TRBV5-1, the J gene TRBJ1-4, with TRBD1 matching 9 bases. Germline CDR1 and CDR2: SGHRS and YFSETQ. With 4 bases clipped from V and 1 base from J, the junction kept 5 bases outside the gene matches. CDR3 length: 16 amino acids. The chain's CDR3 is CASSRTGEQTNEKLFF. DNA of the CDR3: TGCGCCAGCAGCCGGACAGGGGAACAAACTAATGAAAAACTGTTTTTT. Complete variable domain (other parts from reference TRBV5-1 and TRBJ1-4): KAGVTQTPRYLIKTRGQQVTLSCSPISGHRSVSWYQQTPGQGLQFLFEYFSETQRNKGNFPGRFSGRQFSNSRSEMNVSTLELGDSALYLCASSRTGEQTNEKLFFGSGTQLSVL.

In DNA, the CDR3 is TGTGCCAGCAGTGCGAGAGGCACTGAAGCTTTCTTT. Translating gives CASSARGTEAFF. The chain combines TRBV2 with TRBJ1-1; no definite D call. This CDR3 contains 12 residues. Germline V gives CDR1 SNHLY, CDR2 FYNNEI. V was clipped by 4 bases and J by 4 bases, with 7 bases between them. Full variable domain (outside the CDR3, taken from reference TRBV2 and TRBJ1-1): EPEVTQTPSHQVTQMGQEVILRCVPISNHLYFYWYRQILGQKVEFLVSFYNNEISEKSEIFDDQFSVERPDGSNFTLKIRSTKLEDSAMYFCASSARGTEAFFGQGTRLTVV.

The chain couples TRBV6-1 to TRBJ1-3; a possible D gene is TRBD1 (5 bases). The ends were cut back, 1 base at V and 0 bases at J, with 13 bases in the middle. The V gene's germline CDR1 is MNHNS and CDR2 SASEGT. This CDR3 is built from 17 residues. DNA for the CDR3: TGTGCCAGCAGTGAAGGGGGCCGCATCGCCTCTGGAAACACCATATATTTT. Amino acids: CASSEGGRIASGNTIYF.

V usage is TRBV14 and J usage is TRBJ2-2; D not certain. Per germline, CDR1 SGHDN and CDR2 FVKESK. The V end was cut by 5 bases, the J end by 4 bases, with 17 bases between. CDR3 length: 16 residues. The CDR3 loop is CASSEAWARGTGELFF. CDR3 sequence (DNA): TGTGCCAGCAGCGAGGCATGGGCTCGAGGCACCGGGGAGCTGTTTTTT.

This sequence joins TRBV4-1 and TRBJ2-3; 9 nucleotides align to TRBD1. CDR1 MGHRA and CDR2 YSYEKL come from the germline V gene. The CDR3 length is 16 residues. V was pared by 1 base and J by 3 bases, with 5 bases of the junction left unmatched. The CDR3 loop reads CASSQAPGQGTDTQYF. The CDR3 DNA sequence: TGCGCCAGCAGCCAAGCCCCCGGACAGGGGACAGATACGCAGTATTTT.

This chain uses TRBV6-1 with TRBJ2-5; TRBD2 agrees at 10 bases. V was pared by 4 bases and J by 1 base, with 6 bases of the junction left unmatched. CDR1 and CDR2 from the germline V gene are MNHNS and SASEGT. This CDR3 is built from 16 residues. Here the CDR3 reads CASSARLAGFQETQYF. The CDR3 bases are TGTGCCAGCAGTGCGCGACTAGCGGGTTTCCAAGAGACCCAGTACTTC.

The count of this clone is one. V is TRBV4-1 and J is TRBJ2-5, with 14 bases matching TRBD2. Germline V lookup: CDR1 MGHRA, CDR2 YSYEKL. CDR3 length: 16 amino acids. V gave up 7 bases and J gave up 5 bases; unmatched junction bases: 9. The CDR3 nucleotides read TGCGCCAGCACCGTGACTAGCGGGGGGGCGTGGGAGACCCAGTACTTC. This sequence encodes CASTVTSGGAWETQYF.

The chain is built from TRBV5-4 and TRBJ1-1, with D possibly being TRBD1 (5 bases). Germline assignment: CDR1 SGHNT and CDR2 YYREEE (reference sequence). V shed 4 bases and J shed 2 bases, with 15 bases lying between them. This CDR3 has 15 residues. CDR3 amino acids: CASSVRQSSNTEAFF. The CDR3, as DNA: TGTGCCAGCAGCGTAAGACAGTCCTCAAACACTGAAGCTTTCTTT.

The chain is built from TRBV4-1 and TRBJ2-6; no definite D call. CDR3 length equals 16 residues. V dropped 1 base and J dropped 0 bases, with 7 bases sitting between them. CDR1 MGHRA and CDR2 YSYEKL come from the germline V gene. DNA of the CDR3: TGCGCCAGCAGCCAAGCTAGGATCTCTGGGGCCAACGTCCTGACTTTC. It specifies CASSQARISGANVLTF.

The V call is TRBV11-2, the J call TRBJ1-3; D unclear. Deletions cut 4 bases from V and 2 bases from J, with 3 bases between. CDR3 length: 12 residues. Germline CDR1 SGHAT, CDR2 FQNNGV. Here the CDR3 reads CASSSPGNTIYF. The DNA of the CDR3 is TGTGCCAGCAGCTCTCCTGGAAACACCATATATTTT.

This clone was observed once. The chain couples TRBV6-5 to TRBJ2-7; D not certain. The CDR3 spans 13 residues. Between the trimmed V and J ends, which lost 6 bases and 2 bases, there was a span of 11 bases. Germline lookup yields CDR1 MNHEY and CDR2 SVGAGI. The CDR3 bases are TGTGCCAGCAGCGGGCGGTATCCCTACGAGCAGTACTTC. This encodes CASSGRYPYEQYF.

CDR3 DNA: TGCGCCAGCAGCCTCCAGGTAGCCCACCAAATGAATAGCAATCAGCCCCAGCATTTT. Amino acids: CASSLQVAHQMNSNQPQHF. J is TRBJ1-5 and V is TRBV4-1; D not resolved. Germline assignment: CDR1 MGHRA and CDR2 YSYEKL. CDR3 length: 19 residues. V gave up 4 bases and J gave up 0 bases, with 22 bases separating them.

Here the CDR3 reads CASSYQLGLINYGYTF. Here the CDR3 DNA reads TGTGCCAGCAGTTACCAGCTAGGACTTATAAACTATGGCTACACCTTC. The chain employs TRBV6-5 and TRBJ1-2; D gene ambiguous. CDR3 size: 16 residues. Trimming stripped 2 bases from V and 2 bases from J, with 15 bases between. Germline V lookup: CDR1 MNHEY, CDR2 SVGAGI.

The chain combines TRBV28 with TRBJ2-6; either TRBD1 or TRBD2 may supply D (5 bases each). CDR1 is MDHEN, CDR2 SYDVKM, per germline. The CDR3 runs to 16 residues. Trimming stripped 3 bases from V and 8 bases from J, with 17 bases between. DNA of the CDR3: TGTGCCAGCAGTTTGTCTAGGGGCGACGGGACCAACGTCCTGACTTTC. Its translation is CASSLSRGDGTNVLTF.

CDR3 bases: TGTGCCAGTAGTATAACGGCAGCTAACTACGAGCAGTACTTC. Its protein product is CASSITAANYEQYF. This chain connects TRBV19 to TRBJ2-7; D gene uncertain. The germline gives CDR1 LNHDA, CDR2 SQIVND (reference sequence). The CDR3 covers 14 residues. The V end lost 2 bases, the J end lost 3 bases, and 11 bases lay between the germline ends.

The chain joins TRBV4-2 to TRBJ2-1; TRBD1 might be the D (5 bases). Per the germline V gene, CDR1 is LGHNA and CDR2 is YNFKEQ. The CDR3 sequence is 15 residues long. The ends were cut back, 2 bases at V and 4 bases at J, with 12 bases in the middle. The CDR3 DNA reads as TGTGCCAGCAGCCAACTCGACAGTGCTTACAATGAGCAGTTCTTC. Protein sequence: CASSQLDSAYNEQFF.

The chain recombines TRBV2 with TRBJ2-3; 7 nucleotides line up with TRBD2. This CDR3 is 16 amino acids long. After removal of 6 bases from V and 4 bases from J, the junction contained 13 bases not matched to a gene. Germline assignment: CDR1 SNHLY and CDR2 FYNNEI. The CDR3 region is CASRALAGEVSDTQYF. As DNA, the CDR3 is TGTGCCAGCAGAGCGTTAGCGGGTGAGGTGTCAGATACGCAGTATTTT.

A single count supports this clone. The J gene is TRBJ1-2, the V gene TRBV11-1; the D is unclear. Between the trimmed V and J ends, which lost 1 base and 6 bases, there was a span of 15 bases. Germline V lookup: CDR1 SGHAT, CDR2 FQDESV (reference sequence). The CDR3 is made up of 15 amino acids. The DNA of the CDR3 is TGTGCCAGCAGCTTAGAAGGCCGGGATCACGATGGCTACACCTTC. It encodes CASSLEGRDHDGYTF.